These 19 T cell receptor beta chains share one sample of origin, sequenced in a study of shared clonotypes between healthy human individuals (dated by TCRdb to 2020 to 2022). CD8 naive samples were CD45RO-negative cells positively selected for CCR7, giving a CD45RA+CCR7+ population that excluded TemRA cells. To prepare the library, the immunoSEQ multiplex PCR assay was applied. Here the immuneACCESS table is served through TCRdb, limited to in-frame sequences with V and J called. Missing clones are a known gap in these copies; in checked studies unresolved V genes cover under half, and the rest lacks a known reason. Recorded for this sample are approximately 600,000 clones; roughly 95% of them occurred a single time. The top ten hold approximately 0.12% of the sample. The sequencing input was naive CD8+ T cells sorted from blood. This sample's cell subset or site label indicates: CD45RA+CCR7+. The receptors originated from a woman aged 25 to 39 in good health.

The chain uses TRBV6-5 and TRBJ2-2, with D unclear. This CDR3 is built from 13 residues. Trimming cost V 5 bases and J 3 bases, with 7 bases left between them. CDR1 MNHEY and CDR2 SVGAGI come from the germline V gene. CDR3: CASSPLDTGELFF. CDR3 sequence (DNA): TGTGCCAGCAGTCCCCTCGACACCGGGGAGCTGTTTTTT.

The genes are TRBV7-9 and TRBJ2-2; D is unclear. Per the germline V gene, CDR1 is SEHNR and CDR2 is FQNEAQ (reference sequence). Trimming shortened V by 5 bases and J by 3 bases, and 7 bases separated the two germline ends. The CDR3 has 13 residues. CDR3 DNA: TGTGCCAGCAGCACCTCGTACACCGGGGAGCTGTTTTTT. Its translation: CASSTSYTGELFF.

This clone was picked up one time. This chain links TRBV4-1 with TRBJ1-5, with 11 bases fitting TRBD1. V lost 4 bases and J lost 6; bases outside the gene matches: 8. The CDR3 runs 16 residues. Germline values: CDR1 MGHRA, CDR2 YSYEKL. CDR3 region: CASSLKADRGRQPQHF. Here the CDR3 DNA reads TGCGCCAGCAGCCTCAAGGCGGACAGGGGGCGTCAGCCCCAGCATTTT.

The chain combines TRBV28 with TRBJ2-5, with a tentative D call TRBD2 (5 bases). V was cut by 7 bases and J by 4 bases, with 16 bases left in between. CDR1 and CDR2 (germline): MDHEN, SYDVKM. The CDR3 is 14 amino acids. CDR3 sequence (DNA): TGTGCCAGCACCCCCCGCGGGCGGGTAGAGACCCAGTACTTC. Encoded protein: CASTPRGRVETQYF.

The chain uses TRBV6-6 and TRBJ2-1; unclear D gene. The V and J ends lost 6 bases and 7 bases respectively, with 10 bases between them. The germline gives CDR1 MNHNY, CDR2 SVGAGI (reference sequence). The CDR3 totals 12 residues. The chain's CDR3 is CASSRVRNEQFF. The CDR3, as DNA: TGTGCCAGCAGCCGCGTGAGGAATGAGCAGTTCTTC.

The genes are TRBV27 and TRBJ2-3, with D hard to call. Germline V gene sequence: CDR1 MNHEY, CDR2 SMNVEV (reference sequence). The CDR3 spans 14 residues. The V gene lost 4 bases and the J gene lost 2 bases, with 10 bases spanning the gap. The CDR3 bases are TGTGCCAGCAGTTCCACGAACCCCACAGATACGCAGTATTTT. Translation gives CASSSTNPTDTQYF.

The CDR3 DNA reads TGTGCCAGCAGTCCACTAGCGCAGACAGATACGCAGTATTTT. Protein sequence: CASSPLAQTDTQYF. The chain uses TRBV27 and TRBJ2-3; TRBD2 aligns across 7 bases. J was trimmed by 3 bases and V by 5 bases; bases with no gene match: 5. Germline lookup yields CDR1 MNHEY and CDR2 SMNVEV (reference sequence). This CDR3 has 14 amino acids.

The chain carries TRBV19 and TRBJ2-5, with a weak D call TRBD1 (6 bases). The germline CDR1 and CDR2 sequences are LNHDA and SQIVND (reference sequence). Trimming pared 5 bases from V and 4 bases from J, leaving 14 bases between. The CDR3 spans 14 residues. The CDR3 nucleotides are TGTGCCAGTAGTTTGCAGGGGAGCGGAGAGACCCAGTACTTC. It encodes CASSLQGSGETQYF.

The chain employs TRBV6-5 and TRBJ2-7; no firm D call. Germline loops: CDR1 MNHEY, CDR2 SVGAGI. Between the trimmed V and J ends, which lost 2 bases and 5 bases, there was a span of 10 bases. The CDR3 has 13 amino acids. CDR3 sequence (DNA): TGTGCCAGCAGTTACGGGCAGGTTGACGAGCAGTACTTC. It is translated as CASSYGQVDEQYF.

The rearrangement joins TRBV27 to TRBJ1-5; D is perhaps TRBD1 (6 bases). Germline V gene sequence: CDR1 MNHEY, CDR2 SMNVEV (reference sequence). V lost 6 bases and J 2 bases, leaving 17 bases between the germline ends. The CDR3 sequence is 16 residues long. The CDR3 DNA follows: TGTGCCAGCAGCTGGGGGGCGGGGGTCGGCAATCAGCCCCAGCATTTT. Translated: CASSWGAGVGNQPQHF.

This chain uses TRBV10-3 with TRBJ2-1, with 8 positions matching TRBD2. Trimming took 3 bases from V and 0 from J; bases not matched to a gene: 4. The CDR3 is 16 amino acids. Looked up from germline, CDR1 is ENHRY and CDR2 is SYGVKD. CDR3 coding DNA: TGTGCCATCAGTGAAGTAGCGGGGAGCTCCTACAATGAGCAGTTCTTC. Its translation is CAISEVAGSSYNEQFF.

V usage is TRBV28 and J usage is TRBJ1-2, with a possible D match to TRBD1 (6 bases). Germline CDR1 MDHEN, CDR2 SYDVKM. The CDR3 covers 14 residues. The V and J ends lost 3 bases and 4 bases respectively, with 12 bases between them. The CDR3, as DNA: TGTGCCAGCAGTTTGCGGCAACAGGGCTATGGCTACACCTTC. It is translated as CASSLRQQGYGYTF.

The chain combines TRBV27 with TRBJ2-2; TRBD2 agrees at 10 bases. The length of the CDR3 is 16 residues. The junction had 6 bases not matched to a gene; V was cut back by 2 bases and J by 6 bases. Germline values: CDR1 MNHEY, CDR2 SMNVEV (reference sequence). Here the CDR3 DNA reads TGTGCCAGCAGTTTAACCCCGGGACTAGCGCCCGGGGAGCTGTTTTTT. Amino acid sequence: CASSLTPGLAPGELFF.

This chain uses TRBV28 with TRBJ2-1, with 11 nucleotides matching TRBD2. Germline V gene lookup returns CDR1 MDHEN and CDR2 SYDVKM. This CDR3 comprises 17 residues. The V and J ends lost 5 bases and 9 bases, in that order; junction bases with no gene match: 15. The CDR3, as DNA: TGTGCCAGCAGTCCTCGCGCTAGCGGGAGGTGGTCAGCTGAGCAGTTCTTC. Its protein is CASSPRASGRWSAEQFF.

This clone was counted once. The chain joins TRBV5-6 to TRBJ2-2; TRBD2 matches 11 bases. V shed 4 bases and J 3 bases; nucleotides not matched to a gene: 5. The CDR3 runs to 16 residues. Germline V CDR1 and CDR2: SGHDT, YYEEEE. The chain's CDR3 is CASSGGLAVYTGELFF. In nucleotides, the CDR3 is TGTGCCAGCAGCGGGGGACTAGCGGTTTACACCGGGGAGCTGTTTTTT.

This sequence joins TRBV9 and TRBJ2-7; 14 bases line up with TRBD2. Germline lookup yields CDR1 SGDLS and CDR2 YYNGEE. This CDR3 has 17 residues. Losses at the gene ends were 5 bases for V and 4 bases for J; bases not matched to a gene: 11. CDR3 bases: TGTGCCAGCAGTTTAGGACTAGCGGGAGGAGGCTATTACGAGCAGTACTTC. This encodes CASSLGLAGGGYYEQYF.

The V call is TRBV7-2, the J call TRBJ1-1; possibly TRBD1 for D (6 bases). V was pared by 5 bases and J by 4 bases, with 20 bases between. The CDR3 is 16 residues long. CDR1 is SGHTA and CDR2 is FQGNSA in the germline V gene. The CDR3 sequence: CASSPRLQGIRTEAFF. The CDR3 DNA follows: TGTGCCAGCAGCCCTCGACTCCAGGGGATCCGCACTGAAGCTTTCTTT.

The chain recombines TRBV14 with TRBJ2-1, with D perhaps TRBD1 (5 bases). V shed 3 bases and J shed 1 base, with 10 bases lying between them. CDR1 and CDR2 (germline): SGHDN, FVKESK. CDR3 length: 15 amino acids. The CDR3 sequence is CASSHRTLSYNEQFF. The DNA of the CDR3 is TGTGCCAGCAGCCACAGGACACTGTCCTACAATGAGCAGTTCTTC. Full variable domain (rest looked up from reference TRBV14 and TRBJ2-1): EAGVTQFPSHSVIEKGQTVTLRCDPISGHDNLYWYRRVMGKEIKFLLHFVKESKQDESGMPNNRFLAERTGGTYSTLKVQPAELEDSGVYFCASSHRTLSYNEQFFGPGTRLTVL.

The V gene is TRBV4-1, the J gene TRBJ1-5, with 7 bases fitting TRBD1. CDR3 size: 15 residues. After removal of 5 bases from V and 7 bases from J, the junction contained 11 bases not matched to a gene. From germline, CDR1 is MGHRA and CDR2 YSYEKL. The CDR3: CASSARQGLGQPQHF. CDR3 bases: TGCGCCAGCAGCGCGAGACAGGGCTTGGGACAGCCCCAGCATTTT.